One and the same sample provided the 22 T cell receptor beta chains below, sequenced in a study of regulatory T cells in long-lasting Graves disease. Specified time point: persistent/refractory GD, antithyroid drugs over 5 years with positive TRAb. TCR sequences were obtained from RNA taken from PBMCs. Construction of the TCR beta libraries employed iRepertoire HTBI primers in conjunction with Arm-PCR of CDR3 regions. TCRdb recomputed calls from the multiplex PCR reads with MiXCR, one row per CDR3 protein. Here the sample spans 300,000 to 350,000 distinct CDR3 sequences, around 19% being singletons. The sequencing used peripheral blood mononuclear cells (PBMCs), collected when the disease was refractory, from a patient treated with antithyroid drugs. These receptors were collected from a female donor with Graves disease.

Turning to this clonotype: This may be a read error: a much more frequent sequence differs by one nucleotide. The chain has TRBV6-1 and TRBJ2-7; a weak D match, TRBD2 (6 bases). V lost 6 bases, J lost 9 bases, and 24 bases lay in between. The CDR3 spans 15 residues. Germline V lookup: CDR1 MNHNS, CDR2 SASEGT. The chain's CDR3 is CASRTGRGTGEVQYF. In DNA, the CDR3 is TGTGCCAGCAGAACAGGACGGGGAACGGGGGAGGTGCAGTACTTC.

Regarding this clonotype: One base away lies a much larger clone, so this may be a sequencing read error. This chain connects TRBV28 to TRBJ2-5, with D possibly being TRBD1 or TRBD2 (5 bases each). Deletions cut 5 bases from V and 2 bases from J, with 18 bases between. CDR3 length: 16 amino acids. From germline, CDR1 is MDHEN and CDR2 SYDVKM. The CDR3 DNA reads TGTGCCAGCAGTCCGGGTAGACTTGGGGGACAAGAGACCCAGTACTTC. This translates into CASSPGRLGGQETQYF.

This clonotype occurred many times. The V gene is TRBV2, the J gene TRBJ2-7; 7 bases are a match to TRBD2. Per germline, CDR1 SNHLY and CDR2 FYNNEI. The CDR3 consists of 13 residues. V was clipped by 5 bases and J by 9 bases; unmatched bases: 10. The CDR3 DNA follows: TGTGCCAGCAGTTTGACTAGCCCTGCGGGGCAGTACTTC. Translated, it gives CASSLTSPAGQYF.

Regarding this clonotype: This likely traces to a read error, being one base from a far larger clone. V usage is TRBV27 and J usage is TRBJ2-5, with TRBD1 matching 8 bases. This CDR3 is 16 amino acids long. Losses at the gene ends were 5 bases for V and 2 bases for J; bases not matched to a gene: 10. Germline-derived CDR1 and CDR2 are MNHEY and SMNVEV (reference sequence). CDR3 sequence: CASSGPGQGLQETQYF. The CDR3 DNA is TGTGCCAGCAGTGGACCTGGACAGGGCCTACAAGAGACCCAGTACTTC.

This rearrangement joins TRBV12-3 or TRBV12-4 to TRBJ2-3; D call uncertain. Trimming took 5 bases from V and 1 from J, leaving 16 bases between them. CDR3 length equals 16 residues. The CDR3 loop is CASSLDRSGGTDTQYF. The CDR3 region has the DNA TGTGCCAGCAGTCTCGATCGTTCCGGCGGCACAGATACGCAGTATTTT.

The sample holds many counts of this clonotype. This chain connects TRBV7-3 to TRBJ2-7; D uncertain. The CDR3 loop spans 13 amino acids. Germline CDR1 and CDR2: SGHTA and FQGTGA. V lost 5 bases and J lost 3, with 11 bases in between. The CDR3 here is CASSPQPGYEQYF. The CDR3 nucleotides read TGTGCCAGCAGCCCCCAACCCGGCTACGAGCAGTACTTC.

The chain joins TRBV20-1 to TRBJ1-1; D is possibly TRBD1 (5 bases). Germline values: CDR1 DFQATT, CDR2 SNEGSKA (reference sequence). This CDR3 has 15 amino acids. Trimming left V 0 bases short and J 1 base short, with 12 bases between. The CDR3 sequence is CSARDVQGWNTEAFF. As DNA, the CDR3 is TGCAGTGCTAGAGACGTTCAGGGTTGGAACACTGAAGCTTTCTTT.

This clonotype has only a few counts. This chain joins TRBV5-1 and TRBJ1-5, with D maybe TRBD1 (5 bases). Trimming took off 4 bases at V and 6 bases at J, with 17 bases between the two ends. In germline, CDR1 is SGHRS, CDR2 YFSETQ. The CDR3 is 15 residues long. The CDR3 here is CASSPAGPGVQPQHF. DNA of the CDR3: TGCGCCAGCAGCCCAGCCGGGCCGGGGGTTCAGCCCCAGCATTTT.

This clonotype was detected only a few times. A single base separates this from a much larger clone, so it may be a read error. Without the conserved terminal phenylalanine or tryptophan, this CDR3 likely stems from a read error. The chain has TRBV12-3 or TRBV12-4 and TRBJ1-2; no definite D call. V was clipped by 6 bases and J by 8 bases, with 10 bases between them. This CDR3 has 11 amino acids. CDR3 DNA: TGTGCCAGCAGCTCATCCTGGGGCTACACCCTC. This sequence encodes CASSSSWGYTL.

Comments on this clonotype: A single base separates this from a much larger clone, so it may be a read error. This rearrangement joins TRBV7-2 to TRBJ1-6; possible D gene TRBD1, 6 bases. The CDR3 has 13 amino acids. The germline CDR1 and CDR2 sequences are SGHTA and FQGNSA. The CDR3 sequence is CASSQRQDSPPHF. The CDR3 DNA reads TGTGCCAGCAGCCAAAGACAGGATTCACCCCCCCACTTT.

This clonotype was observed many times. This chain connects TRBV28 to TRBJ2-7, with 10 bases that match TRBD2. The CDR3 totals 16 residues. Trimming took 3 bases from V and 2 from J; bases not matched to a gene: 7. Per the germline V gene, CDR1 is MDHEN and CDR2 is SYDVKM. Here the CDR3 reads CASSFKSGRGAYEQYF. Here the CDR3 DNA reads TGTGCCAGCAGTTTCAAGAGCGGGAGGGGGGCCTACGAGCAGTACTTC.

In this sample, this clonotype turned up many times. The V and J genes are TRBV28 and TRBJ2-2; weak D call: TRBD2 (6 bases). V dropped 0 bases and J dropped 5 bases, with 10 bases sitting between them. This CDR3 is 15 amino acids long. Germline V gene data show CDR1 as MDHEN and CDR2 as SYDVKM. The CDR3 sequence is CASSLWGRRTGELFF. The CDR3 nucleotides read TGTGCCAGCAGTTTATGGGGGAGGAGGACCGGGGAGCTGTTTTTT.

This clonotype occurred many times. J is TRBJ1-2 and V is TRBV6-1, with TRBD1 identical over 8 bases. Germline CDR1 MNHNS, CDR2 SASEGT. V lost 6 bases and J lost 4; bases outside the gene matches: 4. The CDR3 has 13 residues. Here the CDR3 DNA reads TGTGCCAGCAGACGACAGGGGAGCTATGGCTACACCTTC. This sequence encodes CASRRQGSYGYTF.

Regarding this clonotype: A clone one base away is much larger, so this may be a read error. V usage is TRBV20-1 and J usage is TRBJ1-4; D gene unclear. This CDR3 is 12 amino acids long. In germline, CDR1 is DFQATT, CDR2 SNEGSKA (reference sequence). Here the CDR3 DNA reads TGCAGTGCTAGTGGTCAGAATGAAAAACAGTTTTTT. Its protein is CSASGQNEKQFF.

In regard to this clonotype: A read error may be the cause here, since a much bigger clone is one base away. This chain uses TRBV12-3 or TRBV12-4 with TRBJ1-2; a weak D match, TRBD1 (6 bases). The CDR3 is 14 residues long. Here the CDR3 reads CACSEAPARGGYTF. CDR3 nucleotide sequence: TGTGCCTGCAGTGAAGCACCGGCCAGGGGTGGCTACACCTTC.

This clonotype was observed a handful of times. The rearrangement uses TRBV6-6 and TRBJ1-3, with no clear D. Germline V gene data show CDR1 as MNHNY and CDR2 as SVGAGI (reference sequence). The V and J ends lost 0 bases and 3 bases respectively, with 3 bases between them. The CDR3 totals 13 residues. CDR3 coding DNA: TGTGCCAGCAGTTACTCGGGTGGAAACACCATATATTTT. The encoded protein is CASSYSGGNTIYF.

Ten or more counts support this clonotype. This rearrangement joins TRBV5-1 to TRBJ1-1; D not resolved. The germline V and J ends were trimmed by 5 bases and 3 bases, with 11 bases remaining between them. The CDR3 covers 13 residues. Germline assignment: CDR1 SGHRS and CDR2 YFSETQ. The CDR3 DNA follows: TGCGCCAGCAGGGTGAGGGTAGACACTGAAGCTTTCTTT. Its translation is CASRVRVDTEAFF.

The CDR3 sequence: CATSDPGGTEAFF. CDR3 nucleotide sequence: TGTGCCACCAGTGACCCCGGAGGGACTGAAGCTTTCTTT. The genes are TRBV24-1 and TRBJ1-1, with no clear D. Between the trimmed V and J ends, which lost 4 bases and 5 bases, there was a span of 10 bases. From germline, CDR1 is KGHDR and CDR2 SFDVKD. This CDR3 contains 13 residues.

This clonotype was counted between two and nine times. This rearrangement joins TRBV29-1 to TRBJ1-2; unclear D gene. The CDR3 covers 10 residues. CDR1 is SQVTM and CDR2 is ANQGSEA in the germline V gene. Trimming shortened V by 3 bases and J by 14 bases, and 13 bases separated the two germline ends. The CDR3 sequence is CSVDEAARTF. The CDR3 bases are TGCAGCGTTGACGAGGCAGCACGGACCTTC.

This clonotype was seen only a few times. The V gene is TRBV9, the J gene TRBJ1-2; D might be TRBD1 (6 bases). Germline CDR1 reads SGDLS; CDR2 reads YYNGEE. The V gene lost 1 base and the J gene lost 4 bases, with 8 bases spanning the gap. The CDR3 consists of 13 residues. The CDR3 is CASSVLGGYGYTF. The CDR3 bases are TGTGCCAGCAGCGTATTAGGGGGCTATGGCTACACCTTC.

In this sample, this clonotype turned up many times. J is TRBJ2-7 and V is TRBV6-1, with TRBD1 as a possible D gene (7 bases). CDR3 length: 13 residues. Trimming took 8 bases from V and 4 from J, leaving 15 bases between them. The germline CDR1 and CDR2 sequences are MNHNS and SASEGT. CDR3 in amino acids: CASSEGAKYEQYF. Here the CDR3 DNA reads TGTGCCAGCTCGGAGGGGGCGAAGTACGAGCAGTACTTC.

This clonotype was detected many times. This chain's CDR3 is CASSLSGPRGVETQYF. CDR3 nucleotide sequence: TGTGCCAGCAGCTTATCGGGGCCTAGGGGTGTCGAGACCCAGTACTTC. The chain recombines TRBV11-2 with TRBJ2-5; D possibly uses TRBD1 or TRBD2 (5 bases each). Trimming cost V 2 bases and J 5 bases, with 18 bases left between them. The germline gives CDR1 SGHAT, CDR2 FQNNGV. The CDR3 is 16 residues long. Together with reference TRBV11-2 and TRBJ2-5, the CDR3 gives the full variable domain: EAGVAQSPRYKIIEKRQSVAFWCNPISGHATLYWYQQILGQGPKLLIQFQNNGVVDDSQLPKDRFSAERLKGVDSTLKIQPAKLEDSAVYLCASSLSGPRGVETQYFGPGTRLLVL.